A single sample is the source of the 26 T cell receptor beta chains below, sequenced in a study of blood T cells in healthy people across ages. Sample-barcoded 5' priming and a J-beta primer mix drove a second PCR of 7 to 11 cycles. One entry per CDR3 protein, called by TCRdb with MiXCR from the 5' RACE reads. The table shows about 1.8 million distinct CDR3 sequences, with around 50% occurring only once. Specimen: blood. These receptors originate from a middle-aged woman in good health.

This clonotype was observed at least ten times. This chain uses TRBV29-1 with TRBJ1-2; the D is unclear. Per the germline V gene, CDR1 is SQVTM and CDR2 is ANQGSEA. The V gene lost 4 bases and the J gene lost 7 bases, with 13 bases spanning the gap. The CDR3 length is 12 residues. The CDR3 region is CSVGWVRPGYTF. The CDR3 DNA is TGCAGCGTTGGTTGGGTGCGTCCTGGCTACACCTTC.

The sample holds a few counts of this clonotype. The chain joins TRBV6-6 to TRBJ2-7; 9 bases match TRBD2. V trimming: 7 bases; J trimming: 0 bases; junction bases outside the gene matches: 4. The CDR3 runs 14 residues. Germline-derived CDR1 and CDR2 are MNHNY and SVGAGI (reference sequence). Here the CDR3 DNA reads TGTGCCAGCACTGTAGCGGGGGCCTCCTACGAGCAGTACTTC. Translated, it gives CASTVAGASYEQYF.

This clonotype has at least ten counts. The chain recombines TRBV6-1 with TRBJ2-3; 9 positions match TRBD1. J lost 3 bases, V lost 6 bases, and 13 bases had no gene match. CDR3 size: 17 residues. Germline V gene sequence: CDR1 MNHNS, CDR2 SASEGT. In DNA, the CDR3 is TGTGCCAGCAGCCACTTTTCCGGGACAGGGCTAACAGATACGCAGTATTTT. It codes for CASSHFSGTGLTDTQYF.

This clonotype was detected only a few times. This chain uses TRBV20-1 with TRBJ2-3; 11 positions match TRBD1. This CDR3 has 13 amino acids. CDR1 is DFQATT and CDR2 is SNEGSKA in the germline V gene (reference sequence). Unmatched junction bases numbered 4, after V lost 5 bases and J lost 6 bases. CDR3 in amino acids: CSAGQGAFDTQYF. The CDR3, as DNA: TGCAGTGCTGGACAGGGGGCCTTTGATACGCAGTATTTT.

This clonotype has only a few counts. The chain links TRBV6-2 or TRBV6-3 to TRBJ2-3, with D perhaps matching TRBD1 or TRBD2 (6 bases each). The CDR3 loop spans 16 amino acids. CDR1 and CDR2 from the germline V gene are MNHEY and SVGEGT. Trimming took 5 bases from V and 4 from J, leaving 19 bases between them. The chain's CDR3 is CASSPTGARASDTQYF. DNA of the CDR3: TGTGCCAGCAGTCCGACGGGGGCGCGAGCTTCAGATACGCAGTATTTT.

CDR3: CASRPGTAGEQFF. The CDR3 region has the DNA TGTGCCAGCAGACCTGGAACGGCGGGTGAGCAGTTCTTC. V and J are TRBV9 and TRBJ2-1; tentative D call: TRBD2 (5 bases). CDR1 and CDR2 from the germline V gene are SGDLS and YYNGEE. Deletions cut 5 bases from V and 9 bases from J, with 15 bases between. This CDR3 has 13 amino acids.

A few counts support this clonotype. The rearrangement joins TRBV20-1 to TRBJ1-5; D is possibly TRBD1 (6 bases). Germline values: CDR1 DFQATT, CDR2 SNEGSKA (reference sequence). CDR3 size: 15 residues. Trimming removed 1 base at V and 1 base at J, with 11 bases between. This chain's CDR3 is CSARVGGASNQPQHF. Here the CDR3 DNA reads TGCAGTGCTAGAGTAGGGGGGGCGAGCAATCAGCCCCAGCATTTT.

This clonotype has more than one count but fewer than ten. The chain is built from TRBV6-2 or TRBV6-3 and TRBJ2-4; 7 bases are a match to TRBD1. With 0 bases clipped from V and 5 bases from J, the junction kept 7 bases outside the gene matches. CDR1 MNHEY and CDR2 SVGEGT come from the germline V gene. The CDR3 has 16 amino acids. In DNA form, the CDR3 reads TGTGCCAGCAGTTACTCGACAGACAGGGCGGAAAACATTCAGTACTTC. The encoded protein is CASSYSTDRAENIQYF.

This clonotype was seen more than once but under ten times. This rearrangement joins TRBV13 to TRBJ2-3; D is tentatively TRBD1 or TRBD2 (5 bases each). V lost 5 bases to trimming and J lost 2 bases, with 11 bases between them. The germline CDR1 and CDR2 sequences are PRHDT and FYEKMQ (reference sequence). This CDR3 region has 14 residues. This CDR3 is CASSLGTLTDTQYF. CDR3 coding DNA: TGTGCCAGCAGCCTTGGGACGCTCACAGATACGCAGTATTTT.

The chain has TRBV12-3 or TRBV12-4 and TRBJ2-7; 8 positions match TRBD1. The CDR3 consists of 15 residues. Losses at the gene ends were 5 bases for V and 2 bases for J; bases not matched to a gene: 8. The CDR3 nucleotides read TGTGCCAGCAGTAAGGGACAGGCCTCCCCCTACGAGCAGTACTTC. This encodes CASSKGQASPYEQYF.

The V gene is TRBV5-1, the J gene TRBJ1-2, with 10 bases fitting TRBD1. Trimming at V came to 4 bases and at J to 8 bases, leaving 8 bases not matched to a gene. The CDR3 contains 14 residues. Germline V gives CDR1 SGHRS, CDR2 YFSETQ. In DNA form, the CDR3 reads TGCGCCAGCAGCATCCCCGGGACAGGGGACGGCTACACCTTC. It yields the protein CASSIPGTGDGYTF.

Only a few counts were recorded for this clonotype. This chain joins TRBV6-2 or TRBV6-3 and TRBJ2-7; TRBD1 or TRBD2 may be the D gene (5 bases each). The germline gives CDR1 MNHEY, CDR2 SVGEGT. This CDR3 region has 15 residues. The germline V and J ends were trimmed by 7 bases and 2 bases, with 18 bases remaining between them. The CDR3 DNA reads TGTGCCAGCACCCTAAGTCCGGGGCCCCCCTACGAGCAGTACTTC. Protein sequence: CASTLSPGPPYEQYF.

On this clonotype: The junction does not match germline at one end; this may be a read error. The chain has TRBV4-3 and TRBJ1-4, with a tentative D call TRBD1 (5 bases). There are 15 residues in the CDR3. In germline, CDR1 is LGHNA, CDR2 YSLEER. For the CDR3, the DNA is TGCGCTAGCAGCCAAGATCAGGACATCGATGAAAAACTGTTTTTT. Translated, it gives CASSQDQDIDEKLFF.

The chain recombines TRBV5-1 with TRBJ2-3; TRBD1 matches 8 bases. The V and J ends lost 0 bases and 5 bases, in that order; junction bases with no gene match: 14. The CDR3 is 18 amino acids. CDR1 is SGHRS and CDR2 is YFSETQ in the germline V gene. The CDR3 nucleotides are TGCGCCAGCAGCTTGGTTACTGGGACAGGACCTACGGGAGATACGCAGTATTTT. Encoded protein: CASSLVTGTGPTGDTQYF.

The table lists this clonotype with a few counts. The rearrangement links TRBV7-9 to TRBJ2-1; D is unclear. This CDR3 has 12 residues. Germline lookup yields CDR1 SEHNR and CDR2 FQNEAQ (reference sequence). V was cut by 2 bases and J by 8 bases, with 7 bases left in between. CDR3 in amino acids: CASSLSVYEQFF. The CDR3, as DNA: TGTGCCAGCAGCTTATCAGTGTATGAGCAGTTCTTC.

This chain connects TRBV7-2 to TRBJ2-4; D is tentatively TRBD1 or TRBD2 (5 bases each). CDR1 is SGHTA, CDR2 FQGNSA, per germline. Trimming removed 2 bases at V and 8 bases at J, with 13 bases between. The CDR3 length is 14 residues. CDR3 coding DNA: TGTGCCAGCAGCTTAAGCTCGGGGCAAGACATTCAGTACTTC. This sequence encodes CASSLSSGQDIQYF.

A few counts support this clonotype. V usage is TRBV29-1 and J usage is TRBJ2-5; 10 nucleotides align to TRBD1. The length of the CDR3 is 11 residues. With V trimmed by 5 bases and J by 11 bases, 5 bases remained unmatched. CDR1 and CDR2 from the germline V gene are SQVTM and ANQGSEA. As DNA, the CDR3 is TGCAGCGTTCGGACAGGGGGAGAGCAGTACTTC. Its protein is CSVRTGGEQYF.

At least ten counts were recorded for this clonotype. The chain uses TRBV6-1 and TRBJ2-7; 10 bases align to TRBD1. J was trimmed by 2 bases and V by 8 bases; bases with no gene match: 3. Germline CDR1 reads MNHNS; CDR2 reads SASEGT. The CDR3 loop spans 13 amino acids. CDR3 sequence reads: CASSDRGPYEQYF. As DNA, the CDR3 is TGTGCCAGCTCCGACAGGGGGCCCTACGAGCAGTACTTC.

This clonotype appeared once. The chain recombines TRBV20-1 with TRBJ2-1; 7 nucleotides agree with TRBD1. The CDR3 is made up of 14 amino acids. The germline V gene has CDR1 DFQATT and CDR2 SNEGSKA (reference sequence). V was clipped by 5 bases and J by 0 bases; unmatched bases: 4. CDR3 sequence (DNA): TGCAGTGCTCAACAGGGGCCCTCCTACAATGAGCAGTTCTTC. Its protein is CSAQQGPSYNEQFF.

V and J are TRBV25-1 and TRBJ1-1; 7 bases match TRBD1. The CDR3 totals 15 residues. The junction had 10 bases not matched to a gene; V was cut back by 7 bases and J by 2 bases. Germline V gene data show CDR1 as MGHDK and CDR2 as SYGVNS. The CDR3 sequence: CASNRGAGGNTEAFF. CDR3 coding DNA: TGTGCCAGCAATCGAGGGGCAGGGGGAAACACTGAAGCTTTCTTT.

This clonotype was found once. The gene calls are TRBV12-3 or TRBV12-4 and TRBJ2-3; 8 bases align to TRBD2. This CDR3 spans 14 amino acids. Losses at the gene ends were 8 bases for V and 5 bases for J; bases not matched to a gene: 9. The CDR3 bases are TGTGCCAGCGCCCGAGCGGGGGCCGTAGATACGCAGTATTTT. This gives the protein CASARAGAVDTQYF.

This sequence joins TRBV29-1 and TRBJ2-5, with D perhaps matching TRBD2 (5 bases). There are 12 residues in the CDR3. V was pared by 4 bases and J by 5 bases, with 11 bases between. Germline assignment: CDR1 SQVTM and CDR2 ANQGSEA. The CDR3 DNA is TGCAGCGTTGTGCAGAGGGCCGAGACCCAGTACTTC. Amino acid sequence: CSVVQRAETQYF.

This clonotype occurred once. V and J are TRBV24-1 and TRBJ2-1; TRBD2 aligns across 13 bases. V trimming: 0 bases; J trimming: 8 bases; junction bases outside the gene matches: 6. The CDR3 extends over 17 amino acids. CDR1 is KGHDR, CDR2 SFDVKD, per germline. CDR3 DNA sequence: TGTGCCACCAGTGATTTGCAAACTAGCGGGGGGGCTGATGAGCAGTTCTTC. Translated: CATSDLQTSGGADEQFF.

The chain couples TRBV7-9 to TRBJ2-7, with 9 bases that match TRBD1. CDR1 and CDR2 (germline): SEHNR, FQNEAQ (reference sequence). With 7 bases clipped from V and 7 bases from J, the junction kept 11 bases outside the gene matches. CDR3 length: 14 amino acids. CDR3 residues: CASKIQGADNEQYF. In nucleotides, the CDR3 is TGTGCCAGCAAAATACAGGGGGCGGACAATGAGCAGTACTTC.

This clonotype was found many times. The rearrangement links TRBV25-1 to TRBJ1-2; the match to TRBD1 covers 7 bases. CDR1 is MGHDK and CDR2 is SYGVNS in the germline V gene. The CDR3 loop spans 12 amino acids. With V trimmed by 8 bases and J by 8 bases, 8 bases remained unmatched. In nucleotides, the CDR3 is TGTGCCAGCCGCGACAGGGTATCGGGCTACACCTTC. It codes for CASRDRVSGYTF.

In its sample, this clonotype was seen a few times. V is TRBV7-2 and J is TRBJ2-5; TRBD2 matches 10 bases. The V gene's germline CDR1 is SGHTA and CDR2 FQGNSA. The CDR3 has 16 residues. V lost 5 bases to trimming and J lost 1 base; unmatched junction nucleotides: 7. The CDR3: CASSQPLAGVQETQYF. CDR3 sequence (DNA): TGTGCCAGCAGCCAACCGCTAGCGGGGGTCCAAGAGACCCAGTACTTC.